A single sample gave rise to the 5 T cell receptor beta chains below, sequenced in a study of blood T cell repertoires in COVID-19. Assay: immunoSEQ multiplex PCR; the TCRdb copy retains only in-frame clones and omits some. The sample lists 360,000 or so clones; nearly 90% were seen once. Sequencing used PBMCs or T cells enriched from blood (not recorded which). The source of these receptors is a woman aged 30 to 39 who had recovered from COVID-19.

On this clone itself: The sample holds other DNA sequences that translate to the same CDR3. The J gene is TRBJ1-6, the V gene TRBV14; TRBD1 matches 8 bases. The germline V gene has CDR1 SGHDN and CDR2 FVKESK. The V gene end was trimmed by 1 base and the J gene end by 7 bases; junction bases not matched to a gene: 3. The CDR3 extends over 15 amino acids. CDR3 bases: TGTGCCAGCAGCCAAGCTGGGGACAGGAATTCACCCCTCCACTTT. This sequence encodes CASSQAGDRNSPLHF.

The V and J genes are TRBV5-1 and TRBJ1-2, with D unclear. The CDR3 spans 14 residues. The V end was cut by 0 bases, the J end by 8 bases, with 14 bases between. Germline values: CDR1 SGHRS, CDR2 YFSETQ. The CDR3 protein is CASSLAWSSGGYTF. The DNA for the CDR3 is TGCGCCAGCAGCTTGGCCTGGTCCTCGGGGGGCTACACCTTC.

The gene calls are TRBV4-1 and TRBJ1-1; no reliable D call. Trimming took 2 bases from V and 1 from J, leaving 5 bases between them. Germline CDR1 is MGHRA and CDR2 is YSYEKL. This CDR3 comprises 13 residues. Here the CDR3 DNA reads TGCGCCAGCAGCCAACACGGGAACACTGAAGCTTTCTTT. Residues: CASSQHGNTEAFF.

The gene calls are TRBV19 and TRBJ1-5; D is unresolved. Germline CDR1 LNHDA, CDR2 SQIVND (reference sequence). V lost 6 bases to trimming and J lost 5 bases, with 17 bases between them. The CDR3 is 15 amino acids. CDR3 protein: CASSIFGLPDQPQHF. The CDR3 coding sequence is TGTGCCAGTAGCATATTTGGGCTCCCGGATCAGCCCCAGCATTTT.

The V and J genes are TRBV28 and TRBJ1-1; a possible D gene is TRBD1 (6 bases). The CDR3 extends over 14 amino acids. The V gene's germline CDR1 is MDHEN and CDR2 SYDVKM. Trimming removed 4 bases at V and 4 bases at J, with 13 bases between. The CDR3 DNA reads TGTGCCAGCAGTTGGCAGGGGTTTGGCACTGAAGCTTTCTTT. Protein product: CASSWQGFGTEAFF.